This entry describes one T cell receptor beta chain. The antigen is unknown. Amplified TCR beta CDR3 regions came from RNA transcripts. A first-round RT-PCR of the TCR CDR3 used the HTBI primer set. TCRdb fed the multiplex PCR reads into MiXCR, producing one record per CDR3 protein. The sample holds 750,000 to 950,000 distinct CDR3 sequences, about 38% seen once. This entry is derived from a study of T cells in Graves' hyperthyroidism and ophthalmopathy. Across the whole study: Blood from the periphery was taken at initial diagnosis, before any treatment.

The length of the CDR3 is 16 residues. CDR1 is SGHDT and CDR2 is YYEEEE in the germline V gene. Unmatched junction bases numbered 11, after V lost 3 bases and J lost 5 bases. Regarding the study as a whole: Most clonotypes expanded in the thyroid (above 0.001) were also present in blood. A model using 13 V-J features told ophthalmopathy apart from stable hyperthyroidism.

The chain is built from TRBV5-6 and TRBJ2-5; TRBD1 matches 9 bases. Sequencing used blood. The sequence derives from a man younger than 30 with Graves' hyperthyroidism. CDR3 in DNA: TGTGCCAGCAGCTACACCGGGACAGGGTTATGGGAGACCCAGTACTTC. Its translation: CASSYTGTGLWETQYF.